This T cell receptor (beta chain) is from a study of blood T cell repertoires in COVID-19. In the study overall: Italy, Spain and the United States were the sources of the convalescent and acute COVID-19 samples. PBMCs, B-cell-depleted T cells, or T cells provided the cDNA or gDNA that made up the material.

Original processing methods: Estimation of nucleated cell counts was performed using reference gene primer amplification. Some clones are missing from TCRdb's copy, which holds only in-frame ones; the method was immunoSEQ multiplex PCR. From that table come the V and J calls and clone size; the DNA was used to work out D and trimming. In the table there are about 24,000 clones, roughly 89% of which are singletons. This clone was seen a handful of times. Sequenced sample: peripheral blood. The origin of this receptor is a woman in her 70s with active COVID-19.

The CDR3 DNA is TGTGCCAGCAGCTTCGGGACTAGCGGGGGCACCGGGGAGCTGTTTTTT. Amino acids: CASSFGTSGGTGELFF. The V gene is TRBV11-1, the J gene TRBJ2-2; TRBD2 matches at 14 bases. J lost 4 bases, V lost 3 bases, and 1 base had no gene match. The germline CDR1 and CDR2 sequences are SGHAT and FQDESV (reference sequence). The CDR3 runs to 16 residues.